Given below is one T cell receptor (beta chain) in context. The antigen is unknown. These data originate in a study of response to subunit inactivated influenza vaccine. Study results and caveats: Each seasonal flu vaccination may recruit only limited new T cells, authors suggested.

CDR3 size: 16 residues. Germline values: CDR1 SEHNR, CDR2 FQNEAQ (reference sequence). Trimming at V came to 5 bases and at J to 1 base, leaving 6 bases not matched to a gene. TCRdb processed the RT-PCR reads anew with MiXCR; each CDR3 protein has one entry. The sample comprises some 800,000 distinct CDR3 sequences, 21% of which are singletons, and 9.5% to 13% rests with the top ten. The sequencing used PBMCs from blood, collected more than 4 days after vaccination. The chain recombines TRBV7-9 with TRBJ2-1; 9 positions agree with TRBD2. This clonotype originated in a man aged 50 to 59 who received an inactivated influenza vaccine. The CDR3 DNA sequence: TGTGCCAGCAGCCCCTTACTAGCGGGTTCCTACAATGAGCAGTTCTTC. Translation gives CASSPLLAGSYNEQFF.